This T cell receptor (beta chain) stems from a study of vaccination effects on CD4 cells after COVID-19. Study details: Post-vaccine specimens arrived a median 72 days past the second dose.

To note about this clone: What it recognizes is unknown.

This table comes from immunoSEQ multiplex PCR, and its TCRdb copy is limited to in-frame clones, with some not included. Here the sample spans 13,000 to 15,000 clones, over 70% being singletons. Study-wide results and limits: The study found that post-vaccine spike-reactive clones in convalescents were mainly new vaccine-induced clones.

Trimming took 2 bases from V and 5 from J; bases not matched to a gene: 8. The CDR3 loop spans 16 amino acids. Per the germline V gene, CDR1 is KGHDR and CDR2 is SFDVKD. Sequencing in the ViraFEST assay came after antigen-specific CD4+ T cells had been expanded with viral peptide pools, which were used to stimulate PBMC. At the end of 10 days of culture, CD4+ T cells were isolated. The individual was infected with SARS-CoV-2 between March and December 2020, as confirmed by PCR. The vaccine given was either BNT162b2 or mRNA-1273, in two doses. Material: CD4+ T cells from PBMCs cultured with SARS-CoV-2 spike peptides, obtained after COVID-19 vaccination. This rearrangement joins TRBV24-1 to TRBJ2-5, with 9 bases aligning to TRBD1. The source of this sequence is a human donor who had a prior SARS-CoV-2 infection. CDR3 region: CATSDSQGARYETQYF. The DNA of the CDR3 is TGTGCCACCAGTGATTCACAGGGGGCTCGGTATGAGACCCAGTACTTC.